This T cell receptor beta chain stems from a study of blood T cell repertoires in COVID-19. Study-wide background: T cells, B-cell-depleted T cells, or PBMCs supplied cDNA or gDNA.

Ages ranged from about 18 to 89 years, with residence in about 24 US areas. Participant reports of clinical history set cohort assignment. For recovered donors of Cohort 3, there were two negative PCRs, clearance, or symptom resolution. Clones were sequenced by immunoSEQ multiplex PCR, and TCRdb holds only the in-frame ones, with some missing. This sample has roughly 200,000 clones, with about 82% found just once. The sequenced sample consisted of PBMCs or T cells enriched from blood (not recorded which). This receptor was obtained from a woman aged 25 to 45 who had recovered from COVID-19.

The CDR3 coding sequence is TGTGCCACCAGCAGAGGGACGGGAGTGAGCAATCAGCCCCAGCATTTT. It yields the protein CATSRGTGVSNQPQHF. The genes are TRBV15 and TRBJ1-5; D gene ambiguous. This CDR3 comprises 16 residues. Germline V lookup: CDR1 LNHNV, CDR2 YYDKDF (reference sequence). V lost 1 base and J 1 base, leaving 11 bases between the germline ends.